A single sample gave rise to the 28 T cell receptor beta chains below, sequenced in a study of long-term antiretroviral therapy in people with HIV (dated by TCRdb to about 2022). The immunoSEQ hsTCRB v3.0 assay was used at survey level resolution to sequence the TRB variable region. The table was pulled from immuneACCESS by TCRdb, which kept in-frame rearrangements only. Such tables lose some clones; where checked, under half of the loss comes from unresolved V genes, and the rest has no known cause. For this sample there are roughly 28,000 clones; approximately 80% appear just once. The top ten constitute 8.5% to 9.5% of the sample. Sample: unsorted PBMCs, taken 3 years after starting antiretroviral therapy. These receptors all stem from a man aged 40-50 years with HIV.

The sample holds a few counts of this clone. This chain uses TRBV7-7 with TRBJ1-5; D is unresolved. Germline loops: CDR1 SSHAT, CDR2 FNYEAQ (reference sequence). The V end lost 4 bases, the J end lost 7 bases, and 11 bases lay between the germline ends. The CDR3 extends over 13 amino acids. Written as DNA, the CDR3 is TGTGCCAGCAGCTCGGGCGAAGGGCAGCCCCAGCATTTT. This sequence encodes CASSSGEGQPQHF. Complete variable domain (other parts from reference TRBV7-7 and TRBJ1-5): GAGVSQSPRYKVTKRGQDVTLRCDPISSHATLYWYQQALGQGPEFLTYFNYEAQPDKSGLPSDRFSAERPEGSISTLTIQRTEQRDSAMYRCASSSGEGQPQHFGDGTRLSIL.

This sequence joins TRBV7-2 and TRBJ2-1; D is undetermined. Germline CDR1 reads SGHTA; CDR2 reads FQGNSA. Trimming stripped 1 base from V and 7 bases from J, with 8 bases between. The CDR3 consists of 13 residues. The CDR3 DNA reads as TGTGCCAGCAGCTTAGAGGCAGGTAATGAGCAGTTCTTC. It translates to CASSLEAGNEQFF.

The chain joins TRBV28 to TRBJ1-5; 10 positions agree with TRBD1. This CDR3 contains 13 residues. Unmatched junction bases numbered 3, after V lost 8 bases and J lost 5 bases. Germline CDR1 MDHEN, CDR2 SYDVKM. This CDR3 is CASGTGVDQPQHF. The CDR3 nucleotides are TGTGCCAGCGGGACAGGGGTAGATCAGCCCCAGCATTTT.

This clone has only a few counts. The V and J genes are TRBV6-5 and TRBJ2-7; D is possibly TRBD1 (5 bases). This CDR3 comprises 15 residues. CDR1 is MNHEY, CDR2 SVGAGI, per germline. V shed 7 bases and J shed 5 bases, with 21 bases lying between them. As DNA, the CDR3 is TGTGCCAGCAAACCGAACCAGGGTTCTCCTGACGAGCAGTACTTC. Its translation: CASKPNQGSPDEQYF.

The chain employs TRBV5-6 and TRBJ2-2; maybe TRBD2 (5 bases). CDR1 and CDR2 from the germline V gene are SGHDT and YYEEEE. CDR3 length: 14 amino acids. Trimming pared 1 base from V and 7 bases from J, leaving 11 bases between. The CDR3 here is CASSLLRAGGELFF. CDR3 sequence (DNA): TGTGCCAGCAGCTTGCTGCGGGCGGGCGGGGAGCTGTTTTTT.

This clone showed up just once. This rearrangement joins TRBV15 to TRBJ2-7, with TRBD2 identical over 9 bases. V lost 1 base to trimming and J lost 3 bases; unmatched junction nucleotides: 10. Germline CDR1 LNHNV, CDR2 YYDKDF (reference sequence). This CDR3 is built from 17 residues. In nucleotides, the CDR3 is TGTGCCACCAGCAGAGGCGGAATAGCGGGAGCGGGCTACGAGCAGTACTTC. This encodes CATSRGGIAGAGYEQYF.

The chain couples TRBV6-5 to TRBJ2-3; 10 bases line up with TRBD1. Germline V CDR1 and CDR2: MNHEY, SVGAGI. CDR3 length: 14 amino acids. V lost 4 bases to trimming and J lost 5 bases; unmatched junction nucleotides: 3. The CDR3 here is CASSSGQGRDTQYF. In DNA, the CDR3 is TGTGCCAGCAGTTCGGGACAGGGGAGAGATACGCAGTATTTT.

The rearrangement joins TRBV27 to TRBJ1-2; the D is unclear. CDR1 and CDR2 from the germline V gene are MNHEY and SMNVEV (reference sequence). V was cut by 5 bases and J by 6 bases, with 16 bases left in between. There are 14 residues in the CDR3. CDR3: CASSVGASGDGYTF. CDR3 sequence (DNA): TGTGCCAGCAGTGTAGGAGCGTCTGGCGATGGCTACACCTTC.

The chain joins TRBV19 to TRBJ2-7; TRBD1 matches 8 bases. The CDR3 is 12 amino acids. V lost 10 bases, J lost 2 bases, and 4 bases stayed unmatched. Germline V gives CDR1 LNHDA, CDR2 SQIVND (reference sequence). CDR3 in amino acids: CATAGQAYEQYF. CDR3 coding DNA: TGTGCCACCGCGGGACAGGCCTACGAGCAGTACTTC.

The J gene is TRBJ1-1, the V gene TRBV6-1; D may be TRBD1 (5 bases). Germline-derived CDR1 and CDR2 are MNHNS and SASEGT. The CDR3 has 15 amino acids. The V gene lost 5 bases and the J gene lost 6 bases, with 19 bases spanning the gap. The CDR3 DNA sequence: TGTGCCAGCAGTCTAGACCGGGTGGGGGGGGCTGAAGCTTTCTTT. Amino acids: CASSLDRVGGAEAFF.

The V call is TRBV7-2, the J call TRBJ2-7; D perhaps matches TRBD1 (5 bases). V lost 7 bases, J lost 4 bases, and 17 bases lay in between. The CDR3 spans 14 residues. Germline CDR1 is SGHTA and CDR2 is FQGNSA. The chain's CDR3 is CASTTPGWGYEQYF. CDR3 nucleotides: TGTGCCAGCACCACCCCAGGGTGGGGATACGAGCAGTACTTC.

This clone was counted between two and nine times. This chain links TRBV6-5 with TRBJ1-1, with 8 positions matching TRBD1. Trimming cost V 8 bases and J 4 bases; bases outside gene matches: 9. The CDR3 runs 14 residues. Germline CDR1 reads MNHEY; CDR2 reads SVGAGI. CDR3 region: CASWRQGSITEAFF. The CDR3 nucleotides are TGTGCCAGCTGGAGACAGGGGAGTATCACTGAAGCTTTCTTT.

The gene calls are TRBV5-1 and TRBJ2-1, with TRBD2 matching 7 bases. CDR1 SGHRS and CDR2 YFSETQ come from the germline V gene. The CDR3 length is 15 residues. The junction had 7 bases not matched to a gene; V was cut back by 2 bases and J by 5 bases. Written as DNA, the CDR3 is TGCGCCAGCAGCTTTGGCGGGGGACCGAACAATGAGCAGTTCTTC. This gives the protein CASSFGGGPNNEQFF.

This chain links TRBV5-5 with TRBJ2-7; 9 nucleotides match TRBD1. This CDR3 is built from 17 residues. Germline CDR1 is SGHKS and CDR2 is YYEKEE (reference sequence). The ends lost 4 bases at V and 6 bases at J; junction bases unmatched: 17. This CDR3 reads CASSPQRTGVFSREQYF. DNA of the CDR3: TGTGCCAGCAGCCCACAGAGGACAGGGGTTTTTTCGCGCGAGCAGTACTTC.

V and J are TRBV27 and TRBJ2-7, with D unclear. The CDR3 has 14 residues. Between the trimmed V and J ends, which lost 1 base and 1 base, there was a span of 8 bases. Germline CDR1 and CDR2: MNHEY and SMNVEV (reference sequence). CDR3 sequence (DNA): TGTGCCAGCAGTTTATACGGCGCATCCTACGAGCAGTACTTC. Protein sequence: CASSLYGASYEQYF.

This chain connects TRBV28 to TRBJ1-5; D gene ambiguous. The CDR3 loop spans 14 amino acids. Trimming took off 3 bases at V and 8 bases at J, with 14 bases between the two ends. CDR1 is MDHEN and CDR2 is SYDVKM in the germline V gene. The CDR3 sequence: CASSLAARVEPQHF. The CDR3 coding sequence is TGTGCCAGCAGTTTGGCGGCTCGGGTTGAGCCCCAGCATTTT. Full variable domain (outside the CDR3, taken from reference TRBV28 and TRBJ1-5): DVKVTQSSRYLVKRTGEKVFLECVQDMDHENMFWYRQDPGLGLRLIYFSYDVKMKEKGDIPEGYSVSREKKERFSLILESASTNQTSMYLCASSLAARVEPQHFGDGTRLSIL.

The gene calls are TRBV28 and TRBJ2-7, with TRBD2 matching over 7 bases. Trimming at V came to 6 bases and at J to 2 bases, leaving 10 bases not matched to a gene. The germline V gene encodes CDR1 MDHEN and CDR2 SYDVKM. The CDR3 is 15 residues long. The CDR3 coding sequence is TGTGCCAGCAGGGAGGGAGGGACGGAAACCTACGAGCAGTACTTC. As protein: CASREGGTETYEQYF.

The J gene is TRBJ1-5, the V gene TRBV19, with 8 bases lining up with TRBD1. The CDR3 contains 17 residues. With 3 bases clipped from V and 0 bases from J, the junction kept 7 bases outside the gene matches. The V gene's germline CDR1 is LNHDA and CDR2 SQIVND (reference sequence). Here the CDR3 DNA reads TGTGCCAGTAGTATTCAATCGACAGGGGATAGCAATCAGCCCCAGCATTTT. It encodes CASSIQSTGDSNQPQHF.

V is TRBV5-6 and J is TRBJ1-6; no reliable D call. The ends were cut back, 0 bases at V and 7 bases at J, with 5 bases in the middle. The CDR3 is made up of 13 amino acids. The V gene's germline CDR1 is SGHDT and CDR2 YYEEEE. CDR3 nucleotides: TGTGCCAGCAGCTTGGAGGGCAATTCACCCCTCCACTTT. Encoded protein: CASSLEGNSPLHF. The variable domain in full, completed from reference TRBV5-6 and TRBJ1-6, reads DAGVTQSPTHLIKTRGQQVTLRCSPKSGHDTVSWYQQALGQGPQFIFQYYEEEERQRGNFPDRFSGHQFPNYSSELNVNALLLGDSALYLCASSLEGNSPLHFGNGTRLTVT.

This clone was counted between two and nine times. Here the CDR3 reads CASSHGTGAEKLFF. The CDR3, as DNA: TGTGCCAGCAGCCACGGGACAGGGGCTGAAAAACTGTTTTTT. The rearrangement joins TRBV7-9 to TRBJ1-4, with 10 bases that match TRBD1. Germline CDR1 reads SEHNR; CDR2 reads FQNEAQ (reference sequence). This CDR3 has 14 amino acids. V shed 5 bases, J shed 7 bases, and the junction held 4 bases outside the gene matches. The entire variable domain, with the rest obtained from reference TRBV7-9 and TRBJ1-4, is as follows: DTGVSQNPRHKITKRGQNVTFRCDPISEHNRLYWYRQTLGQGPEFLTYFQNEAQLEKSRLLSDRFSAERPKGSFSTLEIQRTEQGDSAMYLCASSHGTGAEKLFFGSGTQLSVL.

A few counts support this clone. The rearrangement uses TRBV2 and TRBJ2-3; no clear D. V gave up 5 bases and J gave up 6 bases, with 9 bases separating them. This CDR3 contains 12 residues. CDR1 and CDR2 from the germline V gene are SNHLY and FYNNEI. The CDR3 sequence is CASSLRRDTQYF. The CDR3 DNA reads TGTGCCAGCAGTTTACGTAGGGATACGCAGTATTTT.

CDR3 region: CSADSGMGGELFF. The CDR3 coding sequence is TGCAGCGCTGATAGCGGGATGGGCGGGGAGCTGTTTTTT. The chain recombines TRBV29-1 with TRBJ2-2; 8 positions agree with TRBD2. This CDR3 contains 13 residues. Germline loops: CDR1 SQVTM, CDR2 ANQGSEA. The V and J ends lost 7 bases and 7 bases, in that order; junction bases with no gene match: 8.

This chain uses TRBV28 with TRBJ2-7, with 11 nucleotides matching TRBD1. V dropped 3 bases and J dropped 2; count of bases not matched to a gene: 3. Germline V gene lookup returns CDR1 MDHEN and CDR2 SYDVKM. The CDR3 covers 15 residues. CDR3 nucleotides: TGTGCCAGCAGTTTCCAGGGACAGGGGGCCTACGAGCAGTACTTC. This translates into CASSFQGQGAYEQYF. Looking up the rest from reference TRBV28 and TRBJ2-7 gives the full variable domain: DVKVTQSSRYLVKRTGEKVFLECVQDMDHENMFWYRQDPGLGLRLIYFSYDVKMKEKGDIPEGYSVSREKKERFSLILESASTNQTSMYLCASSFQGQGAYEQYFGPGTRLTVT.

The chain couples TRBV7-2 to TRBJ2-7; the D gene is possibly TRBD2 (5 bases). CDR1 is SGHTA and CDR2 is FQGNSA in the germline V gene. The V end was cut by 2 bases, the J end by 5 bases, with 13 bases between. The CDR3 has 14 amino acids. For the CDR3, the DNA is TGTGCCAGCAGCTTAAACCCGGGGATGGACGAGCAGTACTTC. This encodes CASSLNPGMDEQYF.

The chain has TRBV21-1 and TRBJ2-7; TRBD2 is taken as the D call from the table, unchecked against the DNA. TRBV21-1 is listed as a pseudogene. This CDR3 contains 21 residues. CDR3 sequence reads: CASSKFVGGLVRPKNLYEQYF. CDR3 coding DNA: TGTGCCAGCAGCAAATTCGTGGGGGGACTAGTACGGCCTAAGAACCTATACGAGCAGTACTTC.

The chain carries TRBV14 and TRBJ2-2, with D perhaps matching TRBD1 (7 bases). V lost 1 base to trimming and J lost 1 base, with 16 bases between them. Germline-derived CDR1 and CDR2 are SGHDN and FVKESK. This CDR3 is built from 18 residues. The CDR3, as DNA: TGTGCCAGCAGCCAAGGCGGCAGGGGGGCTTTGAACACCGGGGAGCTGTTTTTT. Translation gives CASSQGGRGALNTGELFF. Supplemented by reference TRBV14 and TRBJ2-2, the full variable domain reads EAGVTQFPSHSVIEKGQTVTLRCDPISGHDNLYWYRRVMGKEIKFLLHFVKESKQDESGMPNNRFLAERTGGTYSTLKVQPAELEDSGVYFCASSQGGRGALNTGELFFGEGSRLTVL.

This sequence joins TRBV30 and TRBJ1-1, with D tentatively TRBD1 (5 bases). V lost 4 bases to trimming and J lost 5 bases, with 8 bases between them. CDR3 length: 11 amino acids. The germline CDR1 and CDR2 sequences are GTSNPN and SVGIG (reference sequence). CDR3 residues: CAWNRWTEAFF. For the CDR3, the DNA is TGTGCCTGGAACAGGTGGACTGAAGCTTTCTTT.

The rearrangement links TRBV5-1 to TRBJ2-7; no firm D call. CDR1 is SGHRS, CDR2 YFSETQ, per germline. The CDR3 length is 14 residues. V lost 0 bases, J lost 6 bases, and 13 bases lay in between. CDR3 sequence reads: CASSLEMAVGEQYF. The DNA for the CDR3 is TGCGCCAGCAGCTTGGAGATGGCGGTGGGCGAGCAGTACTTC. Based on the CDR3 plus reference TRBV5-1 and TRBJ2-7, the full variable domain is KAGVTQTPRYLIKTRGQQVTLSCSPISGHRSVSWYQQTPGQGLQFLFEYFSETQRNKGNFPGRFSGRQFSNSRSEMNVSTLELGDSALYLCASSLEMAVGEQYFGPGTRLTVT.